This record looks at one T cell receptor (beta chain) sequence and its context. The clone's antigen remains unknown. No much larger clone exists at a distance of one base, and base qualities are not known. The source of the sample is a study of blood T cell repertoires in COVID-19 (TCRdb year 2020). For the study in its entirety: Collaborator samples came from the United States, Italy and Spain and covered acute and convalescent phases of COVID-19. Where available, HLA class I and class II types were taken from metadata supplied by the sample provider and were not determined by assay-based typing. Subjects who had been exposed to COVID-19, were actively infected with it, or had recovered from it provided the deeply sampled blood TCRbeta repertoires that made up the dataset. The repertoires were made available in a free public database intended to serve as a resource for research on the immune response to SARS-CoV-2. Nearly every sample came with metadata listing a de-identified subject ID, COVID-19 status, age in years and sex. The material from the prospective study consisted of cDNA or gDNA derived from T cells, B-cell-depleted T cells, or PBMCs. The samples were drawn from two sources: the first 160 participants of the ongoing ImmuneRACE study, and fewer than 1,500 subjects contributed by 6 global collaborators.

Trimming removed 6 bases from V and 5 bases from J; the gene matches leave 3 bases unexplained. The CDR3 measures 12 amino acids from cysteine to phenylalanine. Here the CDR3 DNA is all that survives: 36 bases in frame from base 1. CDR1 and CDR2 (MNHEY, SVGAGI) derive from the germline V gene. TCRbeta CDR3 regions were amplified from genomic DNA by means of the immunoSEQ Assay, a bias-controlled multiplex PCR. For the original study's pipeline: The number of nucleated cells in each sample was estimated from the amplification of reference gene primers within the assay. To quantify the absolute abundance of each unique TCRbeta CDR3 rearrangement, sequence reads were collapsed and filtered. For each sample, productive Simpson clonality was calculated as the square root of Simpson's diversity index over productive rearrangements. Imported from immuneACCESS, the table was reduced by TCRdb to in-frame sequences with V and J called. These copies leave out some clones; in studies compared against another copy, an unresolved V gene accounts for under half, and the cause of the remainder is not known. The V and J calls and the clone size are those of that table, but D and trimming were determined from the DNA. Counted in this sample were about 230,000 clones; about 90% of them appeared once. Clones ranked in the top ten supply around 12% of the sample.

Another Seattle source contributed samples from volunteer blood donors who had recovered from COVID-19. Whole blood was collected in K2EDTA tubes by collaborating institutions according to the institutions' own protocols. For TCRbeta analysis, collaborators shipped samples as frozen whole blood, isolated PBMCs, or DNA extracted from either of those sample types. Summary of the overall study and its limitations: The quantity of clinical and demographic metadata differed by source and by participant and was supplied without curation.

This receptor chain uses TRBV6-5 and TRBJ2-7; 8 bases in the middle match TRBD1. The TCR sequence derives from a woman under 30 who had recovered from COVID-19. The specimen sequenced was peripheral blood. CDR3 sequence: CASSLQGDEQYF. In nucleotides, the sequence is TGTGCCAGCAGCCTACAGGGGGACGAGCAGTACTTC.